One sample yielded the 30 T cell receptor beta chains listed below, sequenced in a study of shared clonotypes between healthy human individuals. Sequencing was performed with immunoSEQ multiplex PCR; in TCRdb, only in-frame clones are kept and a portion is missing. The repertoire includes fewer than 3 million clones, around 92% of them detected once, and 0.37% sits in the top ten. The sequenced sample was naive CD4+ T cells from PBMCs. Documented subset: CD45RA+ positively selected. These receptors originate from a man younger than 30 in good health. Some clones in this sample may be carry-over from other donors' samples.

The V and J genes are TRBV7-9 and TRBJ2-1, with no clear D. The CDR3 contains 15 residues. Trimming stripped 3 bases from V and 4 bases from J, with 13 bases between. Germline V lookup: CDR1 SEHNR, CDR2 FQNEAQ (reference sequence). The CDR3 sequence is CASSLGEGRYNEQFF. DNA of the CDR3: TGTGCCAGCAGCTTGGGCGAAGGGCGGTACAATGAGCAGTTCTTC.

The chain is built from TRBV11-3 and TRBJ2-5; D gene uncertain. The end of the DNA aligns better with TRBJ2-7, so the J call may be wrong. From germline, CDR1 is SGHNT and CDR2 YENEEA. The CDR3 runs to 14 residues. The CDR3 bases are TGTGCCAGCAGCTTAGGGCAGGCGGACGACGAGCAGTACTTC. It encodes CASSLGQADDEQYF.

V usage is TRBV6-5 and J usage is TRBJ1-4; D not certain. The CDR3 consists of 12 residues. Trimming pared 7 bases from V and 8 bases from J, leaving 11 bases between. Germline V CDR1 and CDR2: MNHEY, SVGAGI. Written as DNA, the CDR3 is TGTGCCAGCAAGAGAAAGCAAGAAAAACTGTTTTTT. As protein: CASKRKQEKLFF.

This chain connects TRBV7-9 to TRBJ2-3, with 10 positions matching TRBD2. Germline V CDR1 and CDR2: SEHNR, FQNEAQ (reference sequence). Trimming removed 3 bases from V and 4 bases from J; junction bases left unmatched: 7. This CDR3 comprises 16 residues. In DNA, the CDR3 is TGTGCCAGCAGCTTCGCTAGCGGGAGTTCCCCAGATACGCAGTATTTT. It specifies CASSFASGSSPDTQYF.

The chain couples TRBV4-1 to TRBJ1-4, with D maybe TRBD1 (5 bases). CDR3 length: 15 amino acids. Per the germline V gene, CDR1 is MGHRA and CDR2 is YSYEKL. The V end was cut by 1 base, the J end by 10 bases, with 16 bases between. Here the CDR3 DNA reads TGCGCCAGCAGCCAAGTCGTCGTCGGGGGTGGAAAACTGTTTTTT. Translated, it gives CASSQVVVGGGKLFF.

This chain joins TRBV5-1 and TRBJ1-1; weak D call: TRBD1 (6 bases). In germline, CDR1 is SGHRS, CDR2 YFSETQ. Trimming took 3 bases from V and 6 from J, leaving 12 bases between them. This CDR3 spans 13 amino acids. CDR3 DNA sequence: TGCGCCAGCAGCTCGACAGGTGCGGCTGAAGCTTTCTTT. This encodes CASSSTGAAEAFF.

V gene TRBV9 combines with J gene TRBJ2-3, with D maybe TRBD1 (6 bases). The CDR3 is 12 residues long. Germline CDR1 reads SGDLS; CDR2 reads YYNGEE. Trimming cost V 4 bases and J 5 bases, with 8 bases left between them. CDR3 sequence: CASSQDRDTQYF. The CDR3 coding sequence is TGTGCCAGCAGCCAGGACAGAGATACGCAGTATTTT.

The chain combines TRBV9 with TRBJ1-2; D not resolved. Trimming took 1 base from V and 3 from J, leaving 7 bases between them. CDR3 length: 13 residues. Germline values: CDR1 SGDLS, CDR2 YYNGEE. Here the CDR3 DNA reads TGTGCCAGCAGCGTACGTTCAGACTATGGCTACACCTTC. Protein product: CASSVRSDYGYTF.

This chain uses TRBV18 with TRBJ1-4; a possible D gene is TRBD1 (6 bases). V was pared by 3 bases and J by 5 bases, with 13 bases between. The CDR3 runs to 15 residues. Germline CDR1 KGHSH, CDR2 LQKENI. The CDR3 nucleotides read TGTGCCAGCTCACCCCAAGGACAGACGAATGAAAAACTGTTTTTT. Translated: CASSPQGQTNEKLFF.

J is TRBJ2-3 and V is TRBV5-1; the D is unclear. Trimming pared 7 bases from V and 3 bases from J, leaving 6 bases between. Germline lookup yields CDR1 SGHRS and CDR2 YFSETQ. The CDR3 has 11 amino acids. This CDR3 reads CASGETDTQYF. The CDR3 nucleotides read TGCGCCAGCGGCGAAACAGATACGCAGTATTTT.

The V gene is TRBV6-4, the J gene TRBJ2-7; TRBD1 matches 9 bases. The V segment lost 8 bases and the J segment 7 bases; nucleotides outside the gene matches: 12. Germline CDR1 reads MRHNA; CDR2 reads SNTAGT. The CDR3 is 14 residues long. The CDR3 region has the DNA TGTGCCAGCGCTGCGGGGACAGGGTCCCAGGAGCAGTACTTC. It yields the protein CASAAGTGSQEQYF.

The gene calls are TRBV5-1 and TRBJ1-1; 7 bases line up with TRBD1. Germline CDR1 and CDR2: SGHRS and YFSETQ. The CDR3 extends over 16 amino acids. Trimming cost V 4 bases and J 0 bases; bases outside gene matches: 9. CDR3 amino acids: CASSHGGGRMNTEAFF. The DNA for the CDR3 is TGCGCCAGCAGCCACGGAGGGGGCAGGATGAACACTGAAGCTTTCTTT.

The chain couples TRBV15 to TRBJ1-4; TRBD1 agrees at 7 bases. The CDR3 spans 14 residues. J lost 1 base, V lost 6 bases, and 2 bases had no gene match. The V gene's germline CDR1 is LNHNV and CDR2 YYDKDF (reference sequence). In nucleotides, the CDR3 is TGTGCCACCAGTCACAGGGGAACTAATGAAAAACTGTTTTTT. It specifies CATSHRGTNEKLFF.

CDR3 loop: CASREGRYSGNTIYF. CDR3 in DNA: TGTGCCAGTCGAGAGGGCCGGTACTCTGGAAACACCATATATTTT. The chain is built from TRBV6-1 and TRBJ1-3; no reliable D call. Looked up from germline, CDR1 is MNHNS and CDR2 is SASEGT. The CDR3 covers 15 residues. V was shortened by 9 bases and J by 0 bases, with 15 bases between the two germline ends.

J is TRBJ1-4 and V is TRBV7-9; TRBD1 aligns across 7 bases. With 6 bases clipped from V and 5 bases from J, the junction kept 6 bases outside the gene matches. The germline V gene has CDR1 SEHNR and CDR2 FQNEAQ (reference sequence). The CDR3 covers 14 residues. The CDR3: CASRAGGGNEKLFF. The CDR3 coding sequence is TGTGCCAGCAGGGCAGGGGGTGGAAATGAAAAACTGTTTTTT.

Concerning this clone: The same CDR3 also results from other DNA sequences found in this sample. This chain links TRBV7-3 with TRBJ2-2; TRBD2 agrees at 10 bases. CDR1 and CDR2 (germline): SGHTA, FQGTGA. The trim removed 3 bases at V and 6 bases at J, leaving 4 bases unmatched. The CDR3 loop spans 15 amino acids. The CDR3 DNA sequence: TGTGCCAGCAGCTTGCTAGCGGGAGTAGCCGGGGAGCTGTTTTTT. Translated, it gives CASSLLAGVAGELFF. Drawing the rest from reference TRBV7-3 and TRBJ2-2, the complete variable domain is GAGVSQTPSNKVTEKGKYVELRCDPISGHTALYWYRQSLGQGPEFLIYFQGTGAADDSGLPNDRFFAVRPEGSVSTLKIQRTERGDSAVYLCASSLLAGVAGELFFGEGSRLTVL.

The V call is TRBV7-9, the J call TRBJ2-5, with D hard to call. The end of the DNA fits TRBJ2-7 better, so the J call may be wrong. The CDR3 sequence is 14 residues long. Looked up from germline, CDR1 is SEHNR and CDR2 is FQNEAQ (reference sequence). The DNA for the CDR3 is TGTGCCAGCAGCTTAGGTGGGATACTATACGAGCAGTACTTC. Protein product: CASSLGGILYEQYF.

This chain uses TRBV28 with TRBJ2-7, with 8 bases identical to TRBD2. The V gene's germline CDR1 is MDHEN and CDR2 SYDVKM. CDR3 length: 14 amino acids. V lost 6 bases and J lost 4; bases outside the gene matches: 8. The chain's CDR3 is CASRPALAVYEQYF. DNA for the CDR3: TGTGCCAGCAGACCGGCACTAGCGGTATACGAGCAGTACTTC.

This chain uses TRBV7-9 with TRBJ1-3, with 7 bases aligning to TRBD1. The junction had 7 bases not matched to a gene; V was cut back by 5 bases and J by 0 bases. The germline V gene has CDR1 SEHNR and CDR2 FQNEAQ (reference sequence). The CDR3 loop spans 16 amino acids. CDR3 DNA: TGTGCCAGCAGCCCGACAGGGCCAAGCTCTGGAAACACCATATATTTT. Its translation is CASSPTGPSSGNTIYF.

The chain links TRBV5-5 to TRBJ1-1; TRBD1 matches 7 bases. Germline V gene lookup returns CDR1 SGHKS and CDR2 YYEKEE (reference sequence). CDR3 size: 14 residues. Trimming at V came to 3 bases and at J to 7 bases, leaving 9 bases not matched to a gene. CDR3 nucleotide sequence: TGTGCCAGCAGCTCCGACAGGGTTTGGGGTGAAGCTTTCTTT. Encoded protein: CASSSDRVWGEAFF.

The chain carries TRBV2 and TRBJ2-7; D may be TRBD1 (5 bases). V lost 6 bases and J 2 bases, leaving 8 bases between the germline ends. CDR3 length: 12 amino acids. Germline V gives CDR1 SNHLY, CDR2 FYNNEI. CDR3 nucleotide sequence: TGTGCCAGCAGCAGGGAAGCCTACGAGCAGTACTTC. Residues: CASSREAYEQYF.

CDR3 nucleotide sequence: TGTGCCAGCACCCCCACTCCGGGACAGGGGACCCACGAGCAGTACTTC. Amino acid sequence: CASTPTPGQGTHEQYF. V and J are TRBV28 and TRBJ2-7, with 10 bases matching TRBD1. CDR3 size: 16 residues. Trimming took 7 bases from V and 5 from J; bases not matched to a gene: 14. Germline values: CDR1 MDHEN, CDR2 SYDVKM.

The CDR3 spells CSGVESYNEQFF. The CDR3 DNA sequence: TGCAGCGGCGTAGAGTCCTACAATGAGCAGTTCTTC. This chain links TRBV29-1 with TRBJ2-1; D is uncertain. The ends were cut back, 7 bases at V and 1 base at J, with 8 bases in the middle. The length of the CDR3 is 12 residues. Germline loops: CDR1 SQVTM, CDR2 ANQGSEA.

The rearrangement links TRBV5-1 to TRBJ2-5; D remains unclear. Germline V gene sequence: CDR1 SGHRS, CDR2 YFSETQ. With 4 bases removed from V and 0 bases from J, the gap between germline ends came to 7 bases. The CDR3 has 13 amino acids. CDR3 nucleotide sequence: TGCGCCAGCAGCAGACTGTACCAAGAGACCCAGTACTTC. Translated, it gives CASSRLYQETQYF.

This chain links TRBV5-4 with TRBJ2-7, with 11 nucleotides matching TRBD2. V lost 0 bases to trimming and J lost 5 bases; unmatched junction nucleotides: 13. Germline V gene lookup returns CDR1 SGHNT and CDR2 YYREEE (reference sequence). There are 18 residues in the CDR3. This chain's CDR3 is CASSLGGALSGRANEQYF. The CDR3 DNA is TGTGCCAGCAGCTTGGGGGGCGCCCTTAGCGGGAGGGCCAACGAGCAGTACTTC.

The chain joins TRBV5-1 to TRBJ2-1, with 9 nucleotides matching TRBD2. This CDR3 comprises 14 residues. With 9 bases clipped from V and 6 bases from J, the junction kept 10 bases outside the gene matches. In germline, CDR1 is SGHRS, CDR2 YFSETQ. CDR3 protein: CATSSGETFNEQFF. CDR3 in DNA: TGCGCCACCTCTAGCGGGGAAACCTTCAATGAGCAGTTCTTC.

With respect to this clone: Other DNA sequences within the sample encode an identical CDR3. This sequence joins TRBV29-1 and TRBJ2-7, with D hard to call. V lost 7 bases to trimming and J lost 3 bases, with 7 bases between them. Germline CDR1 is SQVTM and CDR2 is ANQGSEA. This CDR3 is built from 10 residues. CDR3 region: CSAGSYEQYF. The CDR3 DNA sequence: TGCAGCGCTGGAAGCTACGAGCAGTACTTC.

The chain has TRBV10-1 and TRBJ2-7; D gene ambiguous. The CDR3 length is 13 residues. V lost 1 base and J 7 bases, leaving 11 bases between the germline ends. The germline gives CDR1 WNHNN, CDR2 SYGVQD (reference sequence). DNA for the CDR3: TGCGCCAGCAGTGAGTTGGTGGGGTATGAGCAGTACTTC. Its translation is CASSELVGYEQYF.

This rearrangement joins TRBV7-7 to TRBJ2-1; D is undetermined. The CDR3 extends over 13 amino acids. Trimming left V 2 bases short and J 10 bases short, with 12 bases between. Germline CDR1 and CDR2: SSHAT and FNYEAQ (reference sequence). CDR3 nucleotides: TGTGCCAGCAGCTTACTCCCTATTGGCGAGCAGTTCTTC. As protein: CASSLLPIGEQFF.

The chain has TRBV9 and TRBJ2-2, with TRBD2 identical over 8 bases. Germline V gives CDR1 SGDLS, CDR2 YYNGEE. This CDR3 is 17 amino acids long. The trim removed 0 bases at V and 2 bases at J, leaving 6 bases unmatched. The CDR3 DNA sequence: TGTGCCAGCAGCGTAGGGACTAGCTTTATCAACACCGGGGAGCTGTTTTTT. This translates into CASSVGTSFINTGELFF.